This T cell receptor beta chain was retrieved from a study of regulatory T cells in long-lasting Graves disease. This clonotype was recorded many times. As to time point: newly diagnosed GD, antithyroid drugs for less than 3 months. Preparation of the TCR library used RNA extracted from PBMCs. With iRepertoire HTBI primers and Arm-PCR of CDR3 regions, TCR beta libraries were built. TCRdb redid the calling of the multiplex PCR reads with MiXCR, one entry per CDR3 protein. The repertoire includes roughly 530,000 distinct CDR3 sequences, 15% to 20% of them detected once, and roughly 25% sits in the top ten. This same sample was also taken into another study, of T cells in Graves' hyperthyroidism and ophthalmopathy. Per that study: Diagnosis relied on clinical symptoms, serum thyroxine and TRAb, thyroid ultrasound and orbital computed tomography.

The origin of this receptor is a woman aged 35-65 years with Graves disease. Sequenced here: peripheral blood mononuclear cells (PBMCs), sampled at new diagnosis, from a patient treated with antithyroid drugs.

The CDR3 DNA reads as TGTGCCAGCAGCTTGAGAGACAGGGATACTGAAGCTTTCTTT. Translating gives CASSLRDRDTEAFF. The J gene is TRBJ1-1, the V gene TRBV7-9; 7 nucleotides align to TRBD1. Losses at the gene ends were 3 bases for V and 5 bases for J; bases not matched to a gene: 6. The CDR3 has 14 amino acids. Per germline, CDR1 SEHNR and CDR2 FQNEAQ (reference sequence).